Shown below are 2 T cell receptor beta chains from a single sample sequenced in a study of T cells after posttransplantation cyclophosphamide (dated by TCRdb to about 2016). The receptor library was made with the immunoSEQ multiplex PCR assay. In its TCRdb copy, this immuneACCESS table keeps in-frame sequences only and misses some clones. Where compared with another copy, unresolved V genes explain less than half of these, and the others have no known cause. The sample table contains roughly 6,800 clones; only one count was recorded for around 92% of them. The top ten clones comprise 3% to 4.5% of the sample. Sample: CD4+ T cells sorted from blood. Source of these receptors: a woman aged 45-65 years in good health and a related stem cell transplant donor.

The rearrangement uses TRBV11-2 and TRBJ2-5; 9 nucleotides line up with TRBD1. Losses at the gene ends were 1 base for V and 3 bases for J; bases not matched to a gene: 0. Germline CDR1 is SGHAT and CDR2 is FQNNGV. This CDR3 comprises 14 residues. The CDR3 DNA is TGTGCCAGCAGCTTAGGACAGGGGGAAGAGACCCAGTACTTC. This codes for CASSLGQGEETQYF. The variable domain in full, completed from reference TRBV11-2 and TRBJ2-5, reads EAGVAQSPRYKIIEKRQSVAFWCNPISGHATLYWYQQILGQGPKLLIQFQNNGVVDDSQLPKDRFSAERLKGVDSTLKIQPAKLEDSAVYLCASSLGQGEETQYFGPGTRLLVL.

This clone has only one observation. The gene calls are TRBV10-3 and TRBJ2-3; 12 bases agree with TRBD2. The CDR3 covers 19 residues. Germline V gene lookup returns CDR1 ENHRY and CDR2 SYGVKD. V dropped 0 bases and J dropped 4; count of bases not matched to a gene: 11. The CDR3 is CAISESSGLAGSFSDTQYF. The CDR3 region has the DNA TGTGCCATCAGTGAGTCGTCAGGACTAGCGGGGTCTTTTTCAGATACGCAGTATTTT.